This is a list of T cell receptor beta chains from one sample in a study of blood T cell repertoires in COVID-19. Here immunoSEQ multiplex PCR was the method, and the copy in TCRdb shows in-frame clones only, minus some. The top ten clones hold roughly 3.3% of a sample with roughly 200,000 clones, roughly 90% of them seen once. The sequencing input was PBMCs or T cells enriched from blood (not recorded which). All receptors come from a woman in her 50s in a cohort exposed to, infected with or recovered from COVID-19 (not recorded which). Both conserved end residues are part of each CDR3. Clone sizes are given selectively: once, few, many, or a class where the clone is expanded.

>TRBJ1-6|TRBV10-2|.
CASSETGGNSPLHF
>TRBJ2-7|TRBV29-1|.
CSVGSLGAIGSYEQYF
>TRBJ2-3|TRBV11-3|once
CASSSGWGDTQYF
>TRBJ2-6|TRBV21-1|.
CASSRRGFHSGANVLTF
>TRBJ2-2|TRBV19|.
CASSQEGRSTGELFF
>TRBJ1-6|TRBV27|.
CASSYRSSGSNSPLHF
>TRBJ1-2|TRBV9|.
CASSGNGGFYGYTF
>TRBJ1-6|TRBV5-1|.
CASSFQGGHNSPLHF
>TRBJ1-5|TRBV6-5|.
CASSRDRGGNQPQHF
>TRBJ2-7|TRBV14|.
CASSQDHWFYEQYF
>TRBJ2-7|TRBV3-1/TRBV3-2|once
CASSQAPPTSGVGEQYF
>TRBJ1-5|TRBV6-6|.
CASSADNSNQPQHF
>TRBJ1-2|TRBV6-5|.
CATGRRANYGYTF
>TRBJ1-1|TRBV5-5|.
CASSPLGEVWNTEAFF
>TRBJ1-3|TRBV19|once
CASTTLREWTGHNSGNTIYF
>TRBJ2-2|TRBV6-5|.
CASKRRRSNTGELFF
>TRBJ1-1|TRBV19|.
CASSKYTGGEAFF
>TRBJ1-1|TRBV19|.
CASSIRVYTEAFF
>TRBJ1-2|TRBV7-2|.
CASSLDGQDNYGYTF
>TRBJ2-1|TRBV3-1/TRBV3-2|few
CASSQDLAGGPVTSDNEQFF
>TRBJ1-1|TRBV18|.
CASSPVTGGSFF
>TRBJ1-1|TRBV18|once
CASSPGRVAEAFF
>TRBJ1-2|TRBV18|.
CASSPPGTAYGYTF
>TRBJ1-5|TRBV2|.
CASSGVSDQPQHF
>TRBJ1-6|TRBV29-1|.
CSVMTVNNSPLHF
>TRBJ1-2|TRBV7-3|.
CASSFRGLEGYTF
>TRBJ1-6|TRBV10-3|.
CAISETGQYSPLHF
>TRBJ2-2|TRBV4-2|many
CASRTKIPDRNTGELFF
>TRBJ1-6|TRBV12-3/TRBV12-4|.
CASSPLGQGPRDF
>TRBJ2-7|TRBV6-2/TRBV6-3|.
CASTPRRGDNEQYF
>TRBJ1-2|TRBV9|.
CASSLESAPANYGYTF
>TRBJ1-4|TRBV6-4|.
CASSDYPGAATNEKLFF
>TRBJ1-5|TRBV15|once
CATSIHTGANQPQHF
>TRBJ1-2|TRBV5-4|.
CASSDQGGNYGYTF
>TRBJ2-5|TRBV7-9|.
CASSLNAGFGETQYF
>TRBJ1-1|TRBV5-4|.
CASSLVRDMNTEAFF
>TRBJ2-5|TRBV9|.
CASSTTQGRETQYF
>TRBJ2-3|TRBV2|few
CASSEGARGTDTQYF
>TRBJ2-7|TRBV14|.
CASSQVGGQAYEQYF
>TRBJ1-1|TRBV19|once
CASSIGVDTEAFF
>TRBJ2-1|TRBV29-1|.
CSALSHEQFF
>TRBJ2-1|TRBV5-4|.
CASSLTGSYNEQFF
>TRBJ1-4|TRBV12-3/TRBV12-4|once
CASRELGGEKLFF
>TRBJ2-7|TRBV28|.
CASSRDRDVSEQYF
>TRBJ2-5|TRBV11-2|once
CASSLEVGGWQTQYF
>TRBJ1-4|TRBV5-5|.
CASSLSPGEKLFF
>TRBJ2-5|TRBV18|few
CASSPPSGTETQYF
>TRBJ2-7|TRBV7-6|once
CASSPGQGAYYEQYF
>TRBJ1-1|TRBV4-2|.
CASSQDPRGAFF
>TRBJ1-1|TRBV7-8|.
CASSLVQGFEAFF
>TRBJ1-4|TRBV30|.
CAWSVPGWNEKLFF
>TRBJ2-1|TRBV19|.
CASSIGDRGYNEQFF
>TRBJ2-7|TRBV7-6|.
CASSSLAEQYF